This T cell receptor beta chain emerged from a study of CD8 T cells in ankylosing spondylitis. Notes on the study in general: With a CD8+ phenotype, disease-linked clones were relatively rare in peripheral blood. Matched ankylosing spondylitis synovial fluid reportedly showed significant enrichment of disease-linked clones. Earlier work had already found some motif variants in reactive arthritis synovial fluid and blood.

From the 5' RACE reads, TCRdb called clonotypes with MiXCR, one entry per CDR3 protein. The data contain about 140,000 distinct CDR3 sequences, about an eighth of them singletons. V lost 3 bases and J lost 0, with 13 bases in between. The germline V gene encodes CDR1 SGDLS and CDR2 YYNGEE. The CDR3 totals 15 residues. This clonotype was seen repeatedly, ten times or more. The antigen is not known. The clonotype comes from a female donor with ankylosing spondylitis or in good health (not recorded which). This chain joins TRBV9 and TRBJ2-7; D is perhaps TRBD1 (6 bases). Sample: blood, either unsorted or a sorted T cell fraction (not recorded which). Here the CDR3 reads CASSASTGFSYEQYF. In DNA, the CDR3 is TGTGCCAGCAGCGCTTCAACAGGGTTCTCCTACGAGCAGTACTTC.